This TCR beta chain was identified in a study of chemoradiotherapy in HPV16-positive cancers. Overall study results and limits: Better recurrence-free survival went with HPV-responsive T-cell expansion in HPV16-positive patients.

This clone was counted only a few times. Its antigen is as yet unknown. Germline CDR1 is SNHLY and CDR2 is FYNNEI. Trimming removed 7 bases from V and 1 base from J, with 7 bases in between. The CDR3 totals 12 residues. The method was immunoSEQ multiplex PCR; TCRdb's version includes in-frame clones alone and lacks a portion of them. The data show 6,000 or so clones, about three quarters seen once. Sample collection was performed from a patient who underwent chemoradiotherapy. This clonotype was obtained from a human donor with HPV-associated anogenital cancer. The V call is TRBV2, the J call TRBJ1-1, with D maybe TRBD1 (5 bases). This CDR3 is CASTRENTEAFF. The DNA of the CDR3 is TGTGCCAGCACCAGGGAGAACACTGAAGCTTTCTTT.